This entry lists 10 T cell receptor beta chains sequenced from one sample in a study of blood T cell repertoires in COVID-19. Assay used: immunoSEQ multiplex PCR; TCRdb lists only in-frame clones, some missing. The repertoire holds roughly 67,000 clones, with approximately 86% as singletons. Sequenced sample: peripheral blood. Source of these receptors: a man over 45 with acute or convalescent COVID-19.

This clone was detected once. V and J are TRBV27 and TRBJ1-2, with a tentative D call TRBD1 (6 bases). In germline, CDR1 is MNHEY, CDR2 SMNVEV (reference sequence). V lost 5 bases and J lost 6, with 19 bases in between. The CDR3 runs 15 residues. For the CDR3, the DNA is TGTGCCAGCAGTCCAACCCCGACAGGACGCCATGGCTACACCTTC. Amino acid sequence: CASSPTPTGRHGYTF.

The CDR3 sequence: CASSPPGDRFGKLFF. As DNA, the CDR3 is TGTGCCAGCAGCCCCCCCGGGGACAGATTCGGAAAACTGTTTTTT. The rearrangement uses TRBV11-1 and TRBJ1-4; TRBD1 matches 7 bases. J was trimmed by 10 bases and V by 5 bases; bases with no gene match: 13. CDR1 is SGHAT, CDR2 FQDESV, per germline (reference sequence). CDR3 length: 15 amino acids.

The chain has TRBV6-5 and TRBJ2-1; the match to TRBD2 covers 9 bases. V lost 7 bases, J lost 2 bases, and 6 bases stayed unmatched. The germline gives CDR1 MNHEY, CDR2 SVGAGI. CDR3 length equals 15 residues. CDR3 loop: CASTLSGRTYNEQFF. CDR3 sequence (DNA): TGTGCCAGCACCCTAAGCGGGAGGACCTACAATGAGCAGTTCTTC.

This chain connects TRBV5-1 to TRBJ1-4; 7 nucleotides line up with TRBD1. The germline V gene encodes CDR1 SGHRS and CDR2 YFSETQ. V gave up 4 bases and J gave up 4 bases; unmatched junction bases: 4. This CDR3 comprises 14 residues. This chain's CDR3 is CASSKQGFNEKLFF. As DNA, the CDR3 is TGCGCCAGCAGCAAACAGGGGTTTAATGAAAAACTGTTTTTT.

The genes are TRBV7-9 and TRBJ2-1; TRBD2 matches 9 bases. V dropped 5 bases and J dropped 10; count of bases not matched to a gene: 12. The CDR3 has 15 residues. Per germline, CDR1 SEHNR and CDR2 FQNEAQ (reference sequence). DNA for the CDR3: TGTGCCAGCAGCCTCGGGGTAGCGGGAGTAGGGGAGCAGTTCTTC. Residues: CASSLGVAGVGEQFF. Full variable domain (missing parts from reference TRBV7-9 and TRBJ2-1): DTGVSQNPRHKITKRGQNVTFRCDPISEHNRLYWYRQTLGQGPEFLTYFQNEAQLEKSRLLSDRFSAERPKGSFSTLEIQRTEQGDSAMYLCASSLGVAGVGEQFFGPGTRLTVL.

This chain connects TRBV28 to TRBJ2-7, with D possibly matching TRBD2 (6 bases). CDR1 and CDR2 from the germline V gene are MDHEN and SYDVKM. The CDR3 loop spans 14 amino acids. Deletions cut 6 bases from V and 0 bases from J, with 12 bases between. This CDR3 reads CASRTVDYSYEQYF. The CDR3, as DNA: TGTGCCAGCAGGACAGTGGACTACTCCTACGAGCAGTACTTC.

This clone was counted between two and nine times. Here the CDR3 DNA reads TGTGCCTGGAGTGTATGGGAGGGGCAGTACTTC. This codes for CAWSVWEGQYF. The chain recombines TRBV30 with TRBJ2-7; 7 bases are shared with TRBD2. V lost 0 bases and J lost 9; bases outside the gene matches: 2. The CDR3 totals 11 residues. Germline V CDR1 and CDR2: GTSNPN, SVGIG (reference sequence). Drawing the rest from reference TRBV30 and TRBJ2-7, the complete variable domain is SQTIHQWPATLVQPVGSPLSLECTVEGTSNPNLYWYRQAAGRGLQLLFYSVGIGQISSEVPQNLSASRPQDRQFILSSKKLLLSDSGFYLCAWSVWEGQYFGPGTRLTVT.

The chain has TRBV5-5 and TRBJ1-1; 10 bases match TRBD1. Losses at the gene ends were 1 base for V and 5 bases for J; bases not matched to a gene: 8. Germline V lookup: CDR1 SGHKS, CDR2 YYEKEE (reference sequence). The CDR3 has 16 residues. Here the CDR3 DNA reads TGTGCCAGCAGCTTGCTTTTAGGGACAGGGGAGACTGAAGCTTTCTTT. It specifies CASSLLLGTGETEAFF.

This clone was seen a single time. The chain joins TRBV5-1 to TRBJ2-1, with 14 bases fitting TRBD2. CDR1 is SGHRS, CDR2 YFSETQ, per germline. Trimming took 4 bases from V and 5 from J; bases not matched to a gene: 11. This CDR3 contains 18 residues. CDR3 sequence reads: CASSHRLTSGGDDNEQFF. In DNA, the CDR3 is TGCGCCAGCAGCCACAGGTTGACTAGCGGGGGGGATGACAATGAGCAGTTCTTC. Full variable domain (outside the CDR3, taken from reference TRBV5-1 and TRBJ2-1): KAGVTQTPRYLIKTRGQQVTLSCSPISGHRSVSWYQQTPGQGLQFLFEYFSETQRNKGNFPGRFSGRQFSNSRSEMNVSTLELGDSALYLCASSHRLTSGGDDNEQFFGPGTRLTVL.

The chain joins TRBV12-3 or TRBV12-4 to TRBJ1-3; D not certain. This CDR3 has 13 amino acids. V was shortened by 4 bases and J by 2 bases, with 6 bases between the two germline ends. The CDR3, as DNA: TGTGCCAGCAGTTCCACAGCTGGAAACACCATATATTTT. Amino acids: CASSSTAGNTIYF.